This TCR beta chain was sequenced in a study of blood T cell repertoires in COVID-19. For the study at large: The United States, Italy and Spain supplied acute and convalescent COVID-19 samples. Nucleic acid was either cDNA or gDNA, and it came from T cells, B-cell-depleted T cells, or PBMCs.

In the authors' workflow: How many nucleated cells were present was estimated from reference gene primer amplification. Assay: immunoSEQ multiplex PCR; the TCRdb copy retains only in-frame clones and omits some. Clone size and the V and J calls come from that table; the DNA yielded D and trimming. The data hold about 230,000 clones, with around 84% observed a single time. V lost 5 bases and J 10 bases, leaving 9 bases between the germline ends. Germline lookup yields CDR1 SGHTA and CDR2 FQGNSA. This CDR3 spans 11 amino acids. Sequenced: peripheral blood. The V gene is TRBV7-2, the J gene TRBJ2-1; D is unclear. This receptor was taken from a woman older than 75 with active or convalescent COVID-19. Here the CDR3 DNA reads TGTGCCAGCAGCCCCCGTCGGGAGCAGTTCTTC. This gives the protein CASSPRREQFF.